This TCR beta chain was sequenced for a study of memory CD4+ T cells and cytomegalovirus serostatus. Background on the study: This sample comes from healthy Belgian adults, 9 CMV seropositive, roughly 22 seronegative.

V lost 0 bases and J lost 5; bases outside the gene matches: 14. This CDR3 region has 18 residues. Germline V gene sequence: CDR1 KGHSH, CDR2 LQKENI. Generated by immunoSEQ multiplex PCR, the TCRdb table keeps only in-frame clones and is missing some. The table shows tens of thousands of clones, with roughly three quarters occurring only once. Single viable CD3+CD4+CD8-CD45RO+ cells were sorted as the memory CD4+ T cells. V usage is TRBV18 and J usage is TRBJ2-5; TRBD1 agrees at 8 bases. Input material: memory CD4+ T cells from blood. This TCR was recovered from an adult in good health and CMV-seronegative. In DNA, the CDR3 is TGTGCCAGCTCACCACCGAGAGGTGGTCCAGGGGGCAGGGAGACCCAGTACTTC. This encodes CASSPPRGGPGGRETQYF.